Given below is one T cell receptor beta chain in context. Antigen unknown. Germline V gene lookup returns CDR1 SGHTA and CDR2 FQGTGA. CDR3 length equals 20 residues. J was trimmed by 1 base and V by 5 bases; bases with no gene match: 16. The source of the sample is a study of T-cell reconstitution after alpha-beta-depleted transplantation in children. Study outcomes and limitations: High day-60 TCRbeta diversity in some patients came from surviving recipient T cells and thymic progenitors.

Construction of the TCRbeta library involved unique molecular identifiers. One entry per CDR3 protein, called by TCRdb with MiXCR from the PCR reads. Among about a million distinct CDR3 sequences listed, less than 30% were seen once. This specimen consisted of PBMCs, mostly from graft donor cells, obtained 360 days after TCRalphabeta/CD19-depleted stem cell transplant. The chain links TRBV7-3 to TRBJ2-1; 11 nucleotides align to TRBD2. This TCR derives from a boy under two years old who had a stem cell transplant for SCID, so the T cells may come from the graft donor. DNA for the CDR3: TGTGCCAGCAGCCCATCTAGCGGGGGGCGATCCCCCGGTTCCTACAATGAGCAGTTCTTC. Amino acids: CASSPSSGGRSPGSYNEQFF.